The 10 T cell receptor beta chains below all came from one sample that was sequenced in a study of regulatory T cells in long-lasting Graves disease. Library construction for TCR beta used iRepertoire HTBI primers and Arm-PCR of CDR3 regions. TCRdb fed the multiplex PCR reads into MiXCR, producing one record per CDR3 protein. The sample consists of around 500,000 distinct CDR3 sequences, about 12% of them appearing once. The sample's time point: newly diagnosed GD, antithyroid drugs for less than 3 months. From RNA extracted from PBMCs, the TCR library was made. These same records also appear under a second study, on T cells in Graves' hyperthyroidism and ophthalmopathy.

The material sequenced was peripheral blood mononuclear cells (PBMCs), taken at new diagnosis, from a patient treated with antithyroid drugs. The receptors were gathered from a woman aged 30 to 39 with Graves disease.

This clonotype was recorded many times. The chain carries TRBV29-1 and TRBJ1-1; D uncertain. This CDR3 spans 10 amino acids. Germline CDR1 reads SQVTM; CDR2 reads ANQGSEA. V was cut by 4 bases and J by 6 bases, with 6 bases left in between. The CDR3 here is CSVGESEAFF. DNA for the CDR3: TGCAGCGTTGGGGAGTCTGAAGCTTTCTTT.

This clonotype occurred many times. The V call is TRBV7-3, the J call TRBJ2-1; D assignment may be TRBD1 or TRBD2 (5 bases each). Per germline, CDR1 SGHTA and CDR2 FQGTGA. The CDR3 contains 14 residues. Trimming cost V 5 bases and J 7 bases, with 15 bases left between them. The CDR3 loop is CASSPGTEGNEQFF. As DNA, the CDR3 is TGTGCCAGCAGCCCGGGGACCGAGGGGAATGAGCAGTTCTTC.

Only a few counts were recorded for this clonotype. The chain combines TRBV15 with TRBJ2-1, with D perhaps matching TRBD2 (6 bases). The ends were cut back, 1 base at V and 5 bases at J, with 9 bases in the middle. In germline, CDR1 is LNHNV, CDR2 YYDKDF (reference sequence). CDR3 size: 14 residues. The CDR3 bases are TGTGCCACCAGCAGAGTACTAGCCGACAATGAGCAGTTCTTC. Its translation is CATSRVLADNEQFF.

The V gene is TRBV30, the J gene TRBJ2-1; D could derive from TRBD1 or TRBD2 (6 bases each). CDR3 length: 14 amino acids. V was pared by 1 base and J by 5 bases, with 12 bases between. Germline V lookup: CDR1 GTSNPN, CDR2 SVGIG (reference sequence). The CDR3 protein is CAWSGGAVNNEQFF. CDR3 nucleotides: TGTGCCTGGAGTGGGGGGGCGGTTAACAATGAGCAGTTCTTC.

Points on this clonotype: Since the CDR3 does not end with the conserved phenylalanine or tryptophan, this likely comes from a read error. This chain links TRBV19 with TRBJ2-7, with a tentative D call TRBD1 (6 bases). The germline V gene encodes CDR1 LNHDA and CDR2 SQIVND (reference sequence). The CDR3 runs to 16 residues. V dropped 4 bases and J dropped 2 bases, with 18 bases sitting between them. The CDR3 loop is CASSTLPGHTTYEQYY. In nucleotides, the CDR3 is TGTGCCAGTAGTACTCTTCCGGGACACACAACCTACGAGCAGTACTAC.

The chain is built from TRBV7-9 and TRBJ2-7; D gene uncertain. This CDR3 contains 13 residues. V lost 4 bases, J lost 2 bases, and 9 bases lay in between. Germline CDR1 SEHNR, CDR2 FQNEAQ (reference sequence). CDR3 nucleotides: TGTGCCAGCAGCTCTCCGGGCCCCTACGAGCAGTACTTC. Amino acids: CASSSPGPYEQYF.

This clonotype came up many times. This sequence joins TRBV6-1 and TRBJ2-4; tentative D call: TRBD2 (5 bases). The CDR3 consists of 15 residues. Germline V gene lookup returns CDR1 MNHNS and CDR2 SASEGT. Trimming took 6 bases from V and 0 from J, leaving 12 bases between them. CDR3 amino acids: CASRLSELAKNIQYF. In DNA form, the CDR3 reads TGTGCCAGCAGGCTTAGCGAACTAGCCAAAAACATTCAGTACTTC.

The CDR3 loop reads CASSHQFSGQGTGELFF. Here the CDR3 DNA reads TGTGCCAGCAGCCACCAATTTTCGGGACAGGGGACCGGGGAGCTGTTTTTT. The rearrangement uses TRBV3-1 and TRBJ2-2; the match to TRBD1 covers 10 bases. J lost 5 bases, V lost 3 bases, and 9 bases had no gene match. Germline CDR1 LGHDT, CDR2 YNNKEL (reference sequence). CDR3 length: 17 residues.

This clonotype appeared many times. This rearrangement joins TRBV20-1 to TRBJ1-2; D uncertain. The CDR3 is made up of 16 amino acids. CDR1 is DFQATT and CDR2 is SNEGSKA in the germline V gene (reference sequence). Trimming took 5 bases from V and 0 from J, leaving 19 bases between them. In DNA form, the CDR3 reads TGCAGTGCTCCCCCCCCCCCCATACAAGCTAACTATGGCTACACCTTC. The encoded protein is CSAPPPPIQANYGYTF.

Many counts were recorded for this clonotype. This sequence joins TRBV12-3 or TRBV12-4 and TRBJ1-2; D remains unclear. V was pared by 3 bases and J by 4 bases, with 9 bases between. The CDR3 covers 13 residues. CDR3 sequence (DNA): TGTGCCAGCAGTTTTACGAAAATCTATGGCTACACCTTC. Translation gives CASSFTKIYGYTF.